Listed below are T cell receptor beta chains from one sample, sequenced in a study of cytomegalovirus exposure and HLA in healthy donors. Sequencing used immunoSEQ multiplex PCR; TCRdb keeps in-frame clones, though not all of them. The sample records some 130,000 clones, around 80% being singletons. The source material was PBMCs. Receptor source: a female donor in good health and CMV-seropositive. Each CDR3 is given with its conserved first and last residue. D genes are given only for firm matches. Size is omitted from some rows. Given values are once, few, many or a class for expanded clones.

v_call,d_call,clone_size,j_call,cdr3_nt,cdr3_aa
TRBV6-1,TRBD1,NA,TRBJ1-2,TGTGCCAGCAGTGAAGCCCCGGACAGGGGATATGGCTACACCTTC,CASSEAPDRGYGYTF
TRBV6-1,NA,few,TRBJ2-3,TGTGCCAGCAGTGAGTCTAGCCGTAGCACAGATACGCAGTATTTT,CASSESSRSTDTQYF
TRBV19,TRBD1,NA,TRBJ1-6,TGTGCCAGTAGTCCACCAGGGGGACAGGGCAATTCACCCCTCCACTTT,CASSPPGGQGNSPLHF
TRBV27,NA,NA,TRBJ2-3,TGTGCCAGCAGTTTCCGGGGTGCGGCAGATACGCAGTATTTT,CASSFRGAADTQYF
TRBV13,TRBD2,NA,TRBJ2-7,TGTGCCAGCAGCTTAGTGGTTAGCGGGATCGGTGAGCAGTACTTC,CASSLVVSGIGEQYF
TRBV6-1,NA,NA,TRBJ1-1,TGTGCCAGCAGTGAAGCAGGGGCAGGCACTGAAGCTTTCTTT,CASSEAGAGTEAFF
TRBV30,TRBD2,NA,TRBJ2-7,TGTGCCTGGAGTGAACTAGCGGGTTACCCCTCCTACGAGCAGTACTTC,CAWSELAGYPSYEQYF
TRBV25-1,NA,NA,TRBJ1-2,TGTGCCAGCAGTACTCCAGGGAGGGGAGAGAATGGCTACACCTTC,CASSTPGRGENGYTF
TRBV5-1,TRBD1,once,TRBJ1-6,TGCGCCAGCAGCCCTTCGGGACAGATAAATTCACCCCTCCACTTT,CASSPSGQINSPLHF
TRBV5-1,TRBD1,NA,TRBJ1-3,TGCGCCAGCAGCCCGGGACAGATTGGAAACACCATATATTTT,CASSPGQIGNTIYF
TRBV7-9,TRBD2,NA,TRBJ2-7,TGTGCCAGCAGCCCGACTAGCTACACCTACGAGCAGTACTTC,CASSPTSYTYEQYF
TRBV10-1,NA,NA,TRBJ1-4,TGCGCCAGCAGGAACCACGGAGGCACTAATGAAAAACTGTTTTTT,CASRNHGGTNEKLFF
TRBV9,NA,NA,TRBJ1-2,TGTGCCAGCAGCGTAGCCCCAGGGAACTATGGCTACACCTTC,CASSVAPGNYGYTF
TRBV7-6,TRBD1,NA,TRBJ2-3,TGTGCCAGCAGCTTAGTACAGGGGACAGATACGCAGTATTTT,CASSLVQGTDTQYF
TRBV30,TRBD2,NA,TRBJ2-7,TGTGCCTGGAGTGTACAGGGACTAGCGGGAGACGAGCAGTACTTC,CAWSVQGLAGDEQYF
TRBV7-9,TRBD2,few,TRBJ2-5,TGTGCCAGCAGCGTAGCGGGGGGGATCGGAGAGACCCAGTACTTC,CASSVAGGIGETQYF
TRBV5-6,NA,NA,TRBJ1-2,TGTGCCAGCAGCTTGGAAGGGGAAATCTATGGCTACACCTTC,CASSLEGEIYGYTF
TRBV2,NA,NA,TRBJ2-7,TGTGCCAGCAGTACGTTCGGACAGAACTACGAGCAGTACTTC,CASSTFGQNYEQYF
TRBV6-5,TRBD2,NA,TRBJ2-7,TGTGCCAGCAGCTCCAGCGGGGGGTCTTACGAGCAGTACTTC,CASSSSGGSYEQYF
TRBV11-3,NA,NA,TRBJ2-1,TGTGCCAGCAGCTTATCCGGACTGAGTGATGAGCAGTTCTTC,CASSLSGLSDEQFF
TRBV10-3,TRBD2,NA,TRBJ2-3,TGTGCCATCAGTGATAGATTAGCGGGGGGGCCTCGGGCAGATACGCAGTATTTT,CAISDRLAGGPRADTQYF
TRBV28,NA,NA,TRBJ2-5,TGTGCCAGCAGTTCGCCCCCCGGGGAGACCCAGTACTTC,CASSSPPGETQYF
TRBV5-1,NA,few,TRBJ2-7,TGCGCCAGCAGCGTGGGCGGGACGCTAGCCTACGAGCAGTACTTC,CASSVGGTLAYEQYF
TRBV2,NA,NA,TRBJ1-4,TGTGCCAGCAGATACAGGGTACAAGGAGAAAAACTGTTTTTT,CASRYRVQGEKLFF
TRBV7-9,NA,NA,TRBJ2-1,TGTGCCAGCAGCCTCCTCGGGTGGGAGCAGTTCTTC,CASSLLGWEQFF
TRBV29-1,TRBD1,once,TRBJ2-2,TGCAGCGTTGAAGGGGACAGGGGGAACACCGGGGAGCTGTTTTTT,CSVEGDRGNTGELFF
TRBV20-1,NA,NA,TRBJ2-7,TGCAGTGCTAGAGACGGCTACGAGCAGTACTTC,CSARDGYEQYF
TRBV5-6,TRBD2,NA,TRBJ2-3,TGTGCCAGCAGCGCTCCCACTAGCGGGAGGGCCTTGGGAGATACGCAGTATTTT,CASSAPTSGRALGDTQYF
TRBV6-5,NA,once,TRBJ1-2,TGTGCCAGCAGACGCAGGTCTATGGAGGATGGCTACACCTTC,CASRRRSMEDGYTF
TRBV5-1,NA,NA,TRBJ1-6,TGCGCCAGCAGCCTATCCGGGACAATCTACTCTTCACCCCTCCACTTT,CASSLSGTIYSSPLHF
TRBV7-3,NA,NA,TRBJ1-2,TGTGCCAGCAGCGCAGAACAGGGCTTCGACTATGGCTACACCTTC,CASSAEQGFDYGYTF